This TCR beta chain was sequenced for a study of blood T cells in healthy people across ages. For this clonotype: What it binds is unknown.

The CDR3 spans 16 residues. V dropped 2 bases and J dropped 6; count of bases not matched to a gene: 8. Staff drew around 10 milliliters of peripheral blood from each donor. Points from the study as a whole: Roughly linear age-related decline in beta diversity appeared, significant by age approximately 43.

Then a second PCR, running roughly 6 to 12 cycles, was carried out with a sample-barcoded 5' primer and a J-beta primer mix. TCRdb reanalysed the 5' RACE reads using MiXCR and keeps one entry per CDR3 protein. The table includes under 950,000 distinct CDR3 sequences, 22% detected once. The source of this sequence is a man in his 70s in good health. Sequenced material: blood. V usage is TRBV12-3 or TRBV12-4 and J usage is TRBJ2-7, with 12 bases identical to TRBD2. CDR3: CASSLFPGLAGTEQYF. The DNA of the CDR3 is TGTGCCAGCAGTTTATTTCCGGGACTAGCGGGTACCGAGCAGTACTTC.